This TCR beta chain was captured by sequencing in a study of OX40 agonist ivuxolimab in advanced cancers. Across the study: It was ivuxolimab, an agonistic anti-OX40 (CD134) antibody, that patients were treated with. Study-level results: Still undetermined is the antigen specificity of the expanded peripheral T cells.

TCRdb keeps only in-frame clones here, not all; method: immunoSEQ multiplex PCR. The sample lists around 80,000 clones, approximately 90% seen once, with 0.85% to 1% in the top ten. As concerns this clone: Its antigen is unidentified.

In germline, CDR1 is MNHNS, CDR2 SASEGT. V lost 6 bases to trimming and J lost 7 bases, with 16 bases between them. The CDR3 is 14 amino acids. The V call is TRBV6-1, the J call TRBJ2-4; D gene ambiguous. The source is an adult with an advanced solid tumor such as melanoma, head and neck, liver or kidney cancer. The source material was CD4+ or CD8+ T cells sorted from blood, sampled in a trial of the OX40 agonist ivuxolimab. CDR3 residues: CASSQDIIGNIQYF. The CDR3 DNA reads TGTGCCAGCAGCCAAGACATCATAGGGAACATTCAGTACTTC.